This T cell receptor beta chain appears in the sequencing data of a study of T cells after yellow fever vaccination. One entry per CDR3 protein, called by TCRdb with MiXCR from the 5' RACE reads. The data contain roughly 520,000 distinct CDR3 sequences, roughly 22% of them singletons. The CDR3 totals 15 residues. With 3 bases clipped from V and 8 bases from J, the junction kept 7 bases outside the gene matches. The germline V gene encodes CDR1 SGDLS and CDR2 YYNGEE. This TCR was sampled from a young man who received the YFV17D yellow fever vaccine. The chain carries TRBV9 and TRBJ2-1; 11 nucleotides match TRBD2. Sequenced material: PBMCs, taken approximately 22 days after the first yellow fever vaccination. CDR3 nucleotide sequence: TGTGCCAGCAGCGCTGGGACTAGCGGCGGCCATGAGCAGTTCTTC. It translates to CASSAGTSGGHEQFF. Together with reference TRBV9 and TRBJ2-1, the CDR3 gives the full variable domain: DSGVTQTPKHLITATGQRVTLRCSPRSGDLSVYWYQQSLDQGLQFLIQYYNGEERAKGNILERFSAQQFPDLHSELNLSSLELGDSALYFCASSAGTSGGHEQFFGPGTRLTVL.